Presented here are 10 T cell receptor beta chains from one specimen sequenced in a study of CD8+ T cells in alopecia areata. CD4, CD8alpha, NKG2D, NKG2ACE and other markers guided sorting of pooled cutaneous lymph node cells. Extracted RNA was reverse transcribed, and the resulting cDNA served as sequencing template. Produced via immunoSEQ multiplex PCR; TCRdb's table is partial and in-frame only. This sample shows fewer than 9,500 clones and no singletons; under 20% rests with the ten largest. Sequenced material: CD8+ T cells sorted from a lymph node. These receptors were collected from a C3H/HeJ mouse with alopecia areata. The strain bears MHC haplotype H2-k.

This clone was seen many times. Gene names denote mouse genes. The CDR3 loop reads CASSFPDWGNTGQLYF. Incomplete CDR3 DNA: TGTGCAAGCAGCTTCCCAGACTGGGGGAACACCGGG. The rearrangement uses TRBV16 and TRBJ2-2; TRBD2 matches at 9 bases. With the read ending 4 residues before the CDR3 end, the germline J gene is used to fill in that end. This CDR3 has 16 amino acids. After removal of 3 bases from V and 2 bases from J, the junction contained 4 bases not matched to a gene. Germline assignment: CDR1 SGHSA and CDR2 FRNQAP.

The sample holds a few counts of this clone. Here the gene names and germline are mouse. The read halts 4 residues ahead of the CDR3 end, with the missing end drawn from the germline J gene. The J gene is TRBJ2-1, the V gene TRBV13-3; D call uncertain. Per germline, CDR1 NNHDY and CDR2 SYVADS. The CDR3 covers 13 residues. Trimming took 1 base from V and 1 from J, leaving 3 bases between them. The CDR3 protein is CASSDLNYAEQFF. CDR3 bases read: TGTGCCAGCAGTGATCTGAACTATGCT.

Many counts were recorded for this clone. Gene names and germline refer to mouse. The observed sequence ends 4 residues before the CDR3 terminus, with the missing tail filled in from the germline J gene. The V and J genes are TRBV13-2 and TRBJ2-5, with 12 bases aligning to TRBD2. Germline V lookup: CDR1 NNHNN, CDR2 SYGAGS (reference sequence). Trimming took 1 base from V and 1 from J; bases not matched to a gene: 1. The length of the CDR3 is 16 residues. The CDR3: CASGDWDWGDQDTQYF. The part of the CDR3 DNA that was read is TGTGCCAGCGGTGATTGGGACTGGGGGGACCAAGAC.

This clone was recorded many times. Genes and germline are mouse. The CDR3 goes on 4 residues after the read ends, and that part is filled in from the germline J gene. V is TRBV13-3 and J is TRBJ2-4, with 10 bases aligning to TRBD2. Germline V gene lookup returns CDR1 NNHDY and CDR2 SYVADS. V lost 6 bases to trimming and J lost 3 bases; unmatched junction nucleotides: 4. The CDR3 has 14 residues. CDR3 DNA (partial): TGTGCCAGCACCCCGGACTGGGGGCAAAAC. This sequence encodes CASTPDWGQN. The entire CDR3 protein reads CASTPDWGQNTLYF.

This clone is labeled as medium-sized. These gene names are mouse names. The read ends 4 residues before the CDR3 terminus; that terminus is restored from the germline J gene. The J gene is TRBJ2-7, the V gene TRBV1, with a tentative D call TRBD1 (5 bases). Trimming pared 0 bases from V and 0 bases from J, leaving 6 bases between. This CDR3 comprises 14 residues. Germline CDR1 NSQYPW, CDR2 LRSPGD (reference sequence). The CDR3 spells CTCSADRVSYEQYF. The CDR3 DNA, read in part, is TGCACCTGCAGTGCAGACAGGGTCTCCTAT.

This clone was detected many times. It is unclear where the CDR3 begins or ends on the DNA, so no DNA is shown, and the CDR3 is as TCRdb lists it. Germline and genes: mouse. The V gene is TRBV23, the J gene TRBJ2-1; the table's D call, TRBD2, was not checked against the DNA. Per the germline V gene, CDR1 is KGHTA and CDR2 is FQNQQP. The CDR3 adds up to 15 amino acids, both ends counted. This CDR3 is CAPAVSTGGSAEQFF.

This clone rates as medium-sized. Gene names are mouse gene names. With the read ending 4 residues before the CDR3 end, the germline J gene is used to fill in that end. V is TRBV5 and J is TRBJ2-3, with 8 bases fitting TRBD2. The CDR3 is 16 residues long. Germline V gene sequence: CDR1 LGHNA, CDR2 YNLKQL (reference sequence). V lost 2 bases and J lost 0; bases outside the gene matches: 4. CDR3 bases read: TGTGCCAGCAGCCAAAGGACTGGGTCTAGTGCAGAA. Its protein is CASSQRTGSSAE. The entire CDR3 reads CASSQRTGSSAETLYF.

This clone was seen at least ten times. The gene names given are mouse names. The read terminates 4 residues before the CDR3 end, so the remaining end is supplied by the germline J gene. This sequence joins TRBV13-3 and TRBJ2-2; TRBD1 matches 7 bases. The ends lost 3 bases at V and 0 bases at J; junction bases unmatched: 2. The CDR3 covers 15 residues. Germline loops: CDR1 NNHDY, CDR2 SYVADS. The CDR3 protein is CASSGRGSNTGQLYF. CDR3 DNA (partial): TGTGCCAGCAGTGGCAGGGGGTCAAACACCGGG.

At least ten counts were recorded for this clone. The gene names given are mouse names. The read gets to within 4 residues of the CDR3 end, and the germline J gene fills in the rest. The chain joins TRBV5 to TRBJ2-4; possible D gene TRBD1, 5 bases. Trimming cost V 6 bases and J 0 bases, with 10 bases left between them. The CDR3 consists of 14 residues. In germline, CDR1 is LGHNA, CDR2 YNLKQL (reference sequence). The CDR3 bases that were read are TGTGCCAGCAGAGACAGAACTAGTCAAAAC. This gives the protein CASRDRTSQN. The whole CDR3 is CASRDRTSQNTLYF.

On this clone: Here the gene names and germline are mouse. The read gets to within 4 residues of the CDR3 end, and the germline J gene fills in the rest. V and J are TRBV29 and TRBJ2-4; D gene uncertain. This CDR3 contains 14 residues. V was clipped by 3 bases and J by 0 bases, with 7 bases between them. Germline assignment: CDR1 MSHET and CDR2 SYDVDS. The CDR3 DNA, read in part, is TGTGCTAGCAGTTTCCAGACTAGTCAAAAC. Its protein is CASSFQTSQN. The whole CDR3 is CASSFQTSQNTLYF.